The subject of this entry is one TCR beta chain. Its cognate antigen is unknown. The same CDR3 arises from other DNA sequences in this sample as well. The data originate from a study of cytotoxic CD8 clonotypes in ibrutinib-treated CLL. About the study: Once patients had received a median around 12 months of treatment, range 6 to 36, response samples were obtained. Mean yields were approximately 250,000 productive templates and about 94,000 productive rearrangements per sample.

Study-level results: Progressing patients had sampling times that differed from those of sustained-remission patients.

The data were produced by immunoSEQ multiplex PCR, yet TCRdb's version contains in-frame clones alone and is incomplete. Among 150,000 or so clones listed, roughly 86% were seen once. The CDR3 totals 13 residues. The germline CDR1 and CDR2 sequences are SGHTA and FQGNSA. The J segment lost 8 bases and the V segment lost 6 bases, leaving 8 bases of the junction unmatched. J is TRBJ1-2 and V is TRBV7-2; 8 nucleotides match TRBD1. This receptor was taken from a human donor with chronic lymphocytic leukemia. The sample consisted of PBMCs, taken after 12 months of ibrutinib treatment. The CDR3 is CASSFQGARGYTF. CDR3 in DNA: TGTGCCAGCAGTTTTCAGGGGGCGCGGGGCTACACCTTC.